A single T cell receptor (beta chain) is shown here with its context. What it binds is unknown. Read coverage stops 3 residues before the CDR3 terminus; the germline J gene supplies the remainder. This record belongs to a study of T cell clonality in common variable immunodeficiency. Study results and limitations: Links between repertoire features and CVID complications were heterogeneity-limited. Fewer TCRbeta clones were shared among CVID subjects than controls. In common variable immunodeficiency, TCR beta chains reportedly carried fewer deletions and N-nucleotide insertions.

CDR1 and CDR2 (germline): WSHSY, SAAADI. This CDR3 spans 12 amino acids. All CVID subjects were on immunoglobulin replacement for at least one year. Profiling relied on immunoSEQ multiplex PCR, and the TCRdb table lists in-frame clones only, not all of them. Altogether 15,000 to 20,000 clones were found in the sample, and no singletons occur. The material sequenced was peripheral blood mononuclear cells. The chain has TRBV10-2 and TRBJ1-2, with 7 bases lining up with TRBD1. This sequence originates from a human donor with common variable immunodeficiency. This CDR3 reads CASGRTGQGYTF. Partial CDR3 DNA: TGCGCCAGCGGCAGGACAGGTCAGGGC.